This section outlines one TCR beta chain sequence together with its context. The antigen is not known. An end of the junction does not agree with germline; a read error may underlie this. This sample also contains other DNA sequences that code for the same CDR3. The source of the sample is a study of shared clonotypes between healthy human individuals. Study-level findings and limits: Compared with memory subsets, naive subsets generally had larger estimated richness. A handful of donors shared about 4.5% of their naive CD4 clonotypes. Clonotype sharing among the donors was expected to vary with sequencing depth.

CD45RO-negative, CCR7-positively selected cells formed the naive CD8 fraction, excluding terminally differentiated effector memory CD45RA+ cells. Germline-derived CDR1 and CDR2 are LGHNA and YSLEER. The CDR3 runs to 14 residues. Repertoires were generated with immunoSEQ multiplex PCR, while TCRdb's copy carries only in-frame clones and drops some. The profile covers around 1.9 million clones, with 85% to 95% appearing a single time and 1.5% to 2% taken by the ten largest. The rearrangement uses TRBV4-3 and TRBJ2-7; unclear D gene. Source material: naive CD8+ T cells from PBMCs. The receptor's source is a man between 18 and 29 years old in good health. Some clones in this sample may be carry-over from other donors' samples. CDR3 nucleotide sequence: TGCGCCAGCAGCCAAGATACGGCTCTTTACGAGCAGTACTTT. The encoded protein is CASSQDTALYEQYF.